The 32 T cell receptor beta chains given below trace back to one sample, sequenced in a study of T cells after yellow fever vaccination. TCRdb independently ran MiXCR on the 5' RACE reads; one entry per CDR3 protein. The sample has approximately 110,000 distinct CDR3 sequences, roughly 6.7% seen once. Sequenced material: CD4+ T cells sorted from PBMCs, taken 10 to 11 days after the first yellow fever vaccination. These receptor sequences come from a young man who received the YFV17D yellow fever vaccine.

At least ten counts were recorded for this clonotype. The genes are TRBV12-3 or TRBV12-4 and TRBJ1-5; D remains ambiguous. The CDR3 is made up of 14 amino acids. V was pared by 2 bases and J by 4 bases, with 9 bases between. Here the CDR3 reads CASSLRVGNQPQHF. The CDR3 nucleotides read TGTGCCAGCAGTTTAAGGGTAGGGAATCAGCCCCAGCATTTT.

There are many counts of this clonotype. The rearrangement links TRBV5-6 to TRBJ2-5, with a weak D call TRBD1 (5 bases). Germline CDR1 and CDR2: SGHDT and YYEEEE. The CDR3 runs to 13 residues. The V gene lost 4 bases and the J gene lost 3 bases, with 10 bases spanning the gap. CDR3 amino acids: CASSRMTEETQYF. The CDR3 region has the DNA TGTGCCAGCAGCCGAATGACAGAAGAGACCCAGTACTTC. The full variable domain, completed using reference TRBV5-6 and TRBJ2-5, is DAGVTQSPTHLIKTRGQQVTLRCSPKSGHDTVSWYQQALGQGPQFIFQYYEEEERQRGNFPDRFSGHQFPNYSSELNVNALLLGDSALYLCASSRMTEETQYFGPGTRLLVL.

This clonotype was seen only a few times. The chain is built from TRBV7-8 and TRBJ2-1, with 12 bases identical to TRBD2. The CDR3 consists of 16 residues. The germline V gene has CDR1 SGHVS and CDR2 FQNEAQ. The V segment lost 0 bases and the J segment 8 bases; nucleotides outside the gene matches: 5. The CDR3 coding sequence is TGTGCCAGCAGCTTAGCGGGCCGACTAGCGGGGGATGAGCAGTTCTTC. Protein product: CASSLAGRLAGDEQFF. Filled out from reference TRBV7-8 and TRBJ2-1, the complete variable domain reads GAGVSQSPRYKVAKRGQDVALRCDPISGHVSLFWYQQALGQGPEFLTYFQNEAQLDKSGLPSDRFFAERPEGSVSTLKIQRTQQEDSAVYLCASSLAGRLAGDEQFFGPGTRLTVL.

The CDR3 region has the DNA TGCGCCAGCAGCCGGACTAGCGGGGACGGCGAGCAGTTCTTC. Its translation: CASSRTSGDGEQFF. The chain joins TRBV5-1 to TRBJ2-1; 12 positions agree with TRBD2. CDR3 length equals 14 residues. With 4 bases clipped from V and 10 bases from J, the junction kept 6 bases outside the gene matches. Germline V gives CDR1 SGHRS, CDR2 YFSETQ.

This clonotype was detected many times. J is TRBJ2-5 and V is TRBV5-4; 8 nucleotides match TRBD1. CDR1 is SGHNT, CDR2 YYREEE, per germline (reference sequence). Unmatched junction bases numbered 5, after V lost 0 bases and J lost 1 base. This CDR3 comprises 16 residues. Written as DNA, the CDR3 is TGTGCCAGCAGCTTGGAAGGACAGGGCACCCAAGAGACCCAGTACTTC. Its translation: CASSLEGQGTQETQYF. Full variable domain (remainder filled in from reference TRBV5-4 and TRBJ2-5): ETGVTQSPTHLIKTRGQQVTLRCSSQSGHNTVSWYQQALGQGPQFIFQYYREEENGRGNFPPRFSGLQFPNYSSELNVNALELDDSALYLCASSLEGQGTQETQYFGPGTRLLVL.

This clonotype appeared many times. The chain has TRBV5-1 and TRBJ2-1; TRBD1 matches 8 bases. The germline V gene encodes CDR1 SGHRS and CDR2 YFSETQ. This CDR3 comprises 16 residues. The J segment lost 2 bases and the V segment lost 3 bases, leaving 7 bases of the junction unmatched. For the CDR3, the DNA is TGCGCCAGCAGCTCCCCGCCAGGGGGCACCTACAATGAGCAGTTCTTC. The encoded protein is CASSSPPGGTYNEQFF.

For this clonotype: A read error is possible here, since a much larger clone lies one base away. The CDR3 reads CASSQDRTPTQPQHF. The CDR3 DNA sequence: TGCGCCAGCAGCCAAGATAGGACTCCGACTCAGCCCCAGCATTTT. The chain couples TRBV4-1 to TRBJ1-5; D unresolved. V lost 0 bases, J lost 6 bases, and 12 bases lay in between. CDR3 length: 15 residues. The germline CDR1 and CDR2 sequences are MGHRA and YSYEKL.

This clonotype showed up many times. The V call is TRBV6-5, the J call TRBJ1-5; 7 nucleotides agree with TRBD1. Germline assignment: CDR1 MNHEY and CDR2 SVGAGI. The CDR3 runs 15 residues. Unmatched junction bases numbered 9, after V lost 0 bases and J lost 10 bases. The CDR3 loop is CASSYSRDSTLPQHF. DNA of the CDR3: TGTGCCAGCAGTTACTCTAGGGACAGTACTCTACCCCAGCATTTT.

This clonotype turned up a few times. The rearrangement joins TRBV4-2 to TRBJ2-3, with D possibly matching TRBD2 (7 bases). The ends were cut back, 4 bases at V and 1 base at J, with 18 bases in the middle. The CDR3 is 17 amino acids. Germline V lookup: CDR1 LGHNA, CDR2 YNFKEQ. The CDR3 DNA follows: TGTGCCAGCAGCCCACTGCTGAGGGGGGGTCGCACAGATACGCAGTATTTT. It yields the protein CASSPLLRGGRTDTQYF.

Concerning this clonotype: This may stem from a read error, because a much larger clone lies one nucleotide away. This chain links TRBV12-3 or TRBV12-4 with TRBJ2-6, with D perhaps matching TRBD2 (5 bases). Trimming cost V 3 bases and J 4 bases, with 13 bases left between them. The CDR3 loop spans 16 amino acids. Here the CDR3 DNA reads TGTGCCAGCAGTTTGGGAGAGGGTATGGGGGCCAACGTCCTGACTTTC. This translates into CASSLGEGMGANVLTF.

Turning to this clonotype: This may stem from a read error, because a much larger clone lies one nucleotide away. V is TRBV20-1 and J is TRBJ2-3; D remains unclear. CDR1 is DFQATT, CDR2 SNEGSKA, per germline (reference sequence). Trimming cost V 5 bases and J 1 base, with 10 bases left between them. The CDR3 spans 13 residues. CDR3 DNA sequence: TGCAGTGCTCGTGGTCTGGGCACAGATACGCAGTATTTT. Protein: CSARGLGTDTQYF.

This clonotype was seen ten or more times. The chain carries TRBV5-1 and TRBJ2-7; 9 bases fit TRBD1. The CDR3 has 15 residues. J lost 1 base, V lost 5 bases, and 7 bases had no gene match. CDR1 SGHRS and CDR2 YFSETQ come from the germline V gene. CDR3 DNA sequence: TGCGCCAGCAGTACCGGGACAGGGCGGTCCTACGAGCAGTACGTC. It is translated as CASSTGTGRSYEQYV.

This clonotype was observed many times. V is TRBV6-2 or TRBV6-3 and J is TRBJ2-7; D is ambiguous. Between the trimmed V and J ends, which lost 6 bases and 0 bases, there was a span of 15 bases. The CDR3 is made up of 15 amino acids. Germline assignment: CDR1 MNHEY and CDR2 SVGEGT. CDR3 sequence: CASSVVDRGSYEQYF. The DNA of the CDR3 is TGTGCCAGCAGCGTCGTGGATCGTGGCTCCTACGAGCAGTACTTC.

This clonotype was observed a few times. This chain connects TRBV7-2 to TRBJ1-1, with D possibly being TRBD1 (6 bases). Between the trimmed V and J ends, which lost 5 bases and 4 bases, there was a span of 14 bases. Germline CDR1 reads SGHTA; CDR2 reads FQGNSA. This CDR3 is built from 14 residues. Here the CDR3 reads CASSPYGGLTEAFF. CDR3 DNA: TGTGCCAGCAGCCCCTACGGGGGGCTCACTGAAGCTTTCTTT.

Many counts were recorded for this clonotype. The gene calls are TRBV20-1 and TRBJ2-2, with TRBD2 as a possible D gene (6 bases). The V and J ends lost 3 bases and 1 base respectively, with 12 bases between them. The CDR3 has 15 residues. Germline-derived CDR1 and CDR2 are DFQATT and SNEGSKA (reference sequence). CDR3 in amino acids: CSASQWRGNTGELFF. The DNA of the CDR3 is TGCAGTGCTAGTCAGTGGCGGGGGAACACCGGGGAGCTGTTTTTT.

This clonotype was seen many times. CDR3 in amino acids: CASSWGTALEDTQYF. The CDR3 nucleotides read TGCGCCAGCAGCTGGGGGACAGCCCTGGAGGATACGCAGTATTTT. The chain recombines TRBV5-1 with TRBJ2-3, with 7 bases lining up with TRBD1. The CDR3 is made up of 15 amino acids. J gave up 6 bases and V 3 bases, and 10 bases lay outside the gene matches. The germline gives CDR1 SGHRS, CDR2 YFSETQ.

This clonotype occurred a few times. The chain joins TRBV12-3 or TRBV12-4 to TRBJ2-3; 8 bases are shared with TRBD1. This CDR3 comprises 15 residues. V was clipped by 5 bases and J by 3 bases; unmatched bases: 7. CDR3 DNA: TGTGCCAGCAGTGACAGGGGCTGGGGAACAGATACGCAGTATTTT. As protein: CASSDRGWGTDTQYF.

The chain links TRBV11-3 to TRBJ2-1; D perhaps matches TRBD2 (5 bases). This CDR3 region has 13 residues. Trimming removed 5 bases from V and 12 bases from J, with 17 bases in between. CDR1 is SGHNT, CDR2 YENEEA, per germline. This CDR3 reads CASSLREGNRQFF. The CDR3 DNA reads as TGTGCCAGCAGCCTCCGGGAAGGCAATAGGCAGTTCTTC.

With respect to this clonotype: Being one base from a much bigger clone, this may be a read error. This CDR3 reads CASSRPIRRDIGTDTQYF. The CDR3 DNA is TGTGCCTCCTCCAGGCCGATCCGCAGGGATATAGGAACAGATACGCAGTATTTT. The rearrangement joins TRBV3-1 to TRBJ2-3, with a tentative D call TRBD1 (5 bases). The CDR3 length is 18 residues. V was pared by 11 bases and J by 3 bases, with 30 bases between. CDR1 is LGHDT and CDR2 is YNNKEL in the germline V gene (reference sequence).

The sample holds many counts of this clonotype. V usage is TRBV24-1 and J usage is TRBJ2-2; 8 bases line up with TRBD2. CDR3 length: 16 amino acids. Germline CDR1 reads KGHDR; CDR2 reads SFDVKD. The J segment lost 1 base and the V segment lost 4 bases, leaving 4 bases of the junction unmatched. The CDR3, as DNA: TGTGCCACCAGTGACCCCGGGACTAGGAACACCGGGGAGCTGTTTTTT. This sequence encodes CATSDPGTRNTGELFF.

This clonotype was counted a few times. The chain is built from TRBV5-5 and TRBJ2-5; a weak D match, TRBD1 (6 bases). The length of the CDR3 is 14 residues. The germline gives CDR1 SGHKS, CDR2 YYEKEE (reference sequence). Trimming cost V 2 bases and J 1 base, with 9 bases left between them. CDR3 amino acids: CASSLEQGQETQYF. CDR3 coding DNA: TGTGCCAGCAGCTTAGAACAGGGCCAAGAGACCCAGTACTTC.

In this sample, this clonotype turned up many times. A junction boundary mismatches the germline segment, possibly from a read error. The chain employs TRBV19 and TRBJ1-1; TRBD1 matches 7 bases. This CDR3 region has 15 residues. From germline, CDR1 is LNHDA and CDR2 SQIVND (reference sequence). The CDR3 is CASSRWDSLNAEAFF. The CDR3 DNA follows: TGTGCCAGTAGTAGATGGGACAGTCTGAACGCTGAAGCTTTCTTT.

The rearrangement joins TRBV6-5 to TRBJ2-5; D is undetermined. The CDR3 has 13 amino acids. CDR1 MNHEY and CDR2 SVGAGI come from the germline V gene. Trimming took 6 bases from V and 1 from J, leaving 9 bases between them. For the CDR3, the DNA is TGTGCCAGCAGCCCGGTGCTCCAAGAGACCCAGTACTTC. This encodes CASSPVLQETQYF.

This clonotype was detected once. A read error may explain this, as a much larger clone is one base away. The chain recombines TRBV6-2 or TRBV6-3 with TRBJ2-2, with D perhaps TRBD1 or TRBD2 (5 bases each). In germline, CDR1 is MNHEY, CDR2 SVGEGT. The CDR3 extends over 15 amino acids. V shed 9 bases and J shed 0 bases, with 14 bases lying between them. The CDR3 loop reads CASAVWGTNTGELFF. The CDR3 DNA reads as TGTGCCAGTGCAGTCTGGGGGACGAACACCGGGGAGCTGTTTTTT.

This clonotype has a count of ten or more. V usage is TRBV5-1 and J usage is TRBJ2-3; TRBD2 might be the D (5 bases). Per germline, CDR1 SGHRS and CDR2 YFSETQ. The CDR3 length is 13 residues. V dropped 1 base and J dropped 6 bases, with 9 bases sitting between them. CDR3 nucleotide sequence: TGCGCCAGCAGCTTGAGAGGACTGGATACGCAGTATTTT. This codes for CASSLRGLDTQYF.

The V call is TRBV6-2 or TRBV6-3, the J call TRBJ1-2; tentative D call: TRBD1 (6 bases). The length of the CDR3 is 14 residues. Germline assignment: CDR1 MNHEY and CDR2 SVGEGT. V was clipped by 5 bases and J by 6 bases, with 16 bases between them. The chain's CDR3 is CASSIQQGMDGYTF. CDR3 nucleotide sequence: TGTGCCAGCAGTATACAACAGGGAATGGATGGCTACACCTTC.

This clonotype was recorded many times. The chain has TRBV6-1 and TRBJ1-6; 7 bases are a match to TRBD1. This CDR3 contains 14 residues. Per the germline V gene, CDR1 is MNHNS and CDR2 is SASEGT. The V and J ends lost 6 bases and 6 bases, in that order; junction bases with no gene match: 5. The CDR3: CASRPPGGNSPLHF. CDR3 nucleotide sequence: TGTGCCAGCAGACCCCCAGGGGGTAATTCACCCCTCCACTTT.

This clonotype has more than one count but fewer than ten. The chain uses TRBV12-3 or TRBV12-4 and TRBJ1-3; D is possibly TRBD1 (5 bases). The CDR3 runs 14 residues. Trimming took off 3 bases at V and 1 base at J, with 7 bases between the two ends. Here the CDR3 DNA reads TGTGCCAGCAGTTTTCAGGGATCTGGAAACACCATATATTTT. As protein: CASSFQGSGNTIYF.

This clonotype was seen only a few times. The chain couples TRBV7-3 to TRBJ1-6; no clear D gene. Deletions cut 3 bases from V and 5 bases from J, with 14 bases between. The CDR3 totals 16 residues. CDR1 and CDR2 (germline): SGHTA, FQGTGA. This chain's CDR3 is CASSFLRTEDNSPLHF. The CDR3, as DNA: TGTGCCAGCAGCTTTTTGCGGACGGAGGATAATTCACCCCTCCACTTT.

This clonotype was picked up many times. The rearrangement links TRBV18 to TRBJ1-5; 7 bases are shared with TRBD1. V lost 3 bases, J lost 5 bases, and 4 bases stayed unmatched. CDR3 length equals 14 residues. Germline CDR1 KGHSH, CDR2 LQKENI. DNA for the CDR3: TGTGCCAGCTCACCGACAGGGTTGGATCAGCCCCAGCATTTT. It yields the protein CASSPTGLDQPQHF.

Many counts were recorded for this clonotype. The chain uses TRBV29-1 and TRBJ1-1, with D possibly TRBD1 on 6 matching bases. The CDR3 totals 13 residues. Germline values: CDR1 SQVTM, CDR2 ANQGSEA. V dropped 5 bases and J dropped 4 bases, with 14 bases sitting between them. Here the CDR3 DNA reads TGCAGCGTTTCTGAGGGGGTGGGCACTGAAGCTTTCTTT. Translation gives CSVSEGVGTEAFF.

This clonotype was observed at least ten times. This sequence joins TRBV28 and TRBJ1-1; D not certain. CDR1 is MDHEN, CDR2 SYDVKM, per germline. This CDR3 region has 13 residues. The germline V and J ends were trimmed by 5 bases and 2 bases, with 9 bases remaining between them. CDR3 coding DNA: TGTGCCAGCAGTGAATGGCCAAACACTGAAGCTTTCTTT. Protein product: CASSEWPNTEAFF.